This T cell receptor (beta chain) was recovered during a study of cytomegalovirus exposure and HLA in healthy donors. Background on the study: Among 150 million to 200 million T cells, an earlier analysis found 90 million to 130 million unique TCR beta sequences.

The PCR made use of 60 Vbeta and 13 Jbeta primers. Method: immunoSEQ multiplex PCR; TCRdb's copy keeps in-frame clones and lacks some. The sample lists more than 200,000 clones, approximately 83% occurring once. Germline-derived CDR1 and CDR2 are LGHNA and YSLEER. Trimming removed 3 bases at V and 3 bases at J, with 14 bases between. The CDR3 is 15 amino acids. Study-wide points: In a later analysis, a missense DCLRE1C variant was linked to TCR beta V- and J-gene trimming. There were several of the most significant clusters that appeared linked to common viral pathogens in a later analysis.

The table lists this clone with many counts. The antigen is unknown. This clonotype originated in a girl aged 10-17 years in good health and CMV-seronegative. The sample comprised PBMCs. The chain has TRBV4-3 and TRBJ1-1; perhaps TRBD1 as D (5 bases). The CDR3 DNA is TGCGCCAGCAGCCAGAGAGGGGCGGGAGACACTGAAGCTTTCTTT. Translating gives CASSQRGAGDTEAFF.